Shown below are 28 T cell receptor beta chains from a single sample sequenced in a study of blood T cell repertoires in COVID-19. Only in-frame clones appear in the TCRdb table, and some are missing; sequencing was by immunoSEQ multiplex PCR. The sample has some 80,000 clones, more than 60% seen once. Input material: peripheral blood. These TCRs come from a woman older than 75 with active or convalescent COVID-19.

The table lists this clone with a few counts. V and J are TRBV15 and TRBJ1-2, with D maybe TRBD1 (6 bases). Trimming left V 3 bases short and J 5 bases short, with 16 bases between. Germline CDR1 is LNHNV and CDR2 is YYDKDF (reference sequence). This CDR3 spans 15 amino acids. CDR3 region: CATSSPDRRFYGYTF. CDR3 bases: TGTGCCACCAGCAGCCCGGACAGAAGATTTTATGGCTACACCTTC.

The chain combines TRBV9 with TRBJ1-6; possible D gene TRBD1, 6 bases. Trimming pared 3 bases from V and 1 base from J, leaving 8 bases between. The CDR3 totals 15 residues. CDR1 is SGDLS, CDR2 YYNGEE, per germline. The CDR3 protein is CASSEQGSYNSPLHF. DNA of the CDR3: TGTGCCAGCAGCGAACAGGGATCCTATAATTCACCCCTCCACTTT.

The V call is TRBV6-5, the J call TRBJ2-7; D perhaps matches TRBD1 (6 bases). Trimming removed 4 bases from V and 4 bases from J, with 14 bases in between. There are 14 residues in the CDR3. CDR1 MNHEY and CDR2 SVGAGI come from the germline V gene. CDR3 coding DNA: TGTGCCAGCAGTTCCGCCGGGACAACATACGAGCAGTACTTC. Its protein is CASSSAGTTYEQYF.

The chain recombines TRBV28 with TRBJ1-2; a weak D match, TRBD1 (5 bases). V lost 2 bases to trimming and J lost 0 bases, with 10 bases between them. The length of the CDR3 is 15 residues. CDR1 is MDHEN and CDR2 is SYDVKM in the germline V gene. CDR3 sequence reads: CASSLPGLPNYGYTF. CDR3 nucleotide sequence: TGTGCCAGCAGTTTACCAGGGCTTCCTAACTATGGCTACACCTTC.

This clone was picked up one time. CDR3 bases: TGTGCCAGCAGCTTAAGGGGAGGGTTGGATGGCTACACCTTC. Its translation: CASSLRGGLDGYTF. This chain links TRBV7-2 with TRBJ1-2; maybe TRBD1 (5 bases). This CDR3 has 14 residues. The germline CDR1 and CDR2 sequences are SGHTA and FQGNSA. Trimming took 2 bases from V and 6 from J, leaving 13 bases between them.

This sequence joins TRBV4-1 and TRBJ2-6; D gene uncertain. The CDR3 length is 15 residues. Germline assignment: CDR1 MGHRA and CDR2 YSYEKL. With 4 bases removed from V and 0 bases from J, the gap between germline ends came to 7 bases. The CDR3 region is CASSPVDSGANVLTF. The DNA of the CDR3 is TGCGCCAGCAGCCCAGTCGACTCTGGGGCCAACGTCCTGACTTTC.

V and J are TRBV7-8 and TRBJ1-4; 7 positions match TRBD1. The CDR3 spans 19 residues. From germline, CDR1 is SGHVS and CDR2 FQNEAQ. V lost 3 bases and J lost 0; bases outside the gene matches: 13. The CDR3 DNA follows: TGTGCCAGCAGCTTGAGGGACAGTTTTTTGATGGCAACTAATGAAAAACTGTTTTTT. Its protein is CASSLRDSFLMATNEKLFF.

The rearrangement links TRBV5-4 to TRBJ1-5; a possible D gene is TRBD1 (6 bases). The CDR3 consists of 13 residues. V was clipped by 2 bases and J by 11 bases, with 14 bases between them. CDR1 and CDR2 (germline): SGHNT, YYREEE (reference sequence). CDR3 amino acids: CASSLQGISAQHF. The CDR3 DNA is TGTGCCAGCAGCTTACAGGGAATTTCTGCCCAGCATTTT.

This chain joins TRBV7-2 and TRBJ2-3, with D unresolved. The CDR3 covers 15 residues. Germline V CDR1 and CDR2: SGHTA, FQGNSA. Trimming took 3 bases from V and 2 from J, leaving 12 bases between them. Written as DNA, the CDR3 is TGTGCCAGCAGCTTTCTACTATCCTTCACAGATACGCAGTATTTT. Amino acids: CASSFLLSFTDTQYF.

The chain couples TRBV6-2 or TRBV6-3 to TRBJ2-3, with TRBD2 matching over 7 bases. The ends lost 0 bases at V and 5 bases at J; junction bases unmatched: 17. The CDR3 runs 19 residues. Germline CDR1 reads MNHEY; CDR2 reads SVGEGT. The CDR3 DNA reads TGTGCCAGCAGTTACTCGCAAGCGGTTGGGGAGGGGAGTAAAGATACGCAGTATTTT. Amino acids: CASSYSQAVGEGSKDTQYF.

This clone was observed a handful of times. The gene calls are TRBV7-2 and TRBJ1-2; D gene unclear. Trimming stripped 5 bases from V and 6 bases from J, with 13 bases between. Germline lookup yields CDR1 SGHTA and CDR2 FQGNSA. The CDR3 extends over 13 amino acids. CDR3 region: CASSAGRLDGYTF. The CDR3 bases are TGTGCCAGCAGCGCCGGGAGACTCGATGGCTACACCTTC.

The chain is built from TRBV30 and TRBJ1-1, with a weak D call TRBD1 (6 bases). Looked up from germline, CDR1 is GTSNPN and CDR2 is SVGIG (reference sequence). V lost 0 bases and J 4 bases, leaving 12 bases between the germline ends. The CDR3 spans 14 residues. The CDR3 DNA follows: TGTGCCTGGAGTGTACAATGGGGGCTCACTGAAGCTTTCTTT. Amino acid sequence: CAWSVQWGLTEAFF.

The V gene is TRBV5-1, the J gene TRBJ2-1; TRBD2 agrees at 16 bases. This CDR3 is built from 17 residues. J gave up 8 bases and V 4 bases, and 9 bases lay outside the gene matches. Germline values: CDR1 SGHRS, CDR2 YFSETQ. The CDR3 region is CASSDGTSGGALDEQFF. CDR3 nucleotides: TGCGCCAGCAGCGACGGGACTAGCGGGGGGGCCCTCGATGAGCAGTTCTTC.

The CDR3 is CAIRPQGANTGELFF. CDR3 DNA sequence: TGTGCCATCAGGCCACAGGGGGCTAACACCGGGGAGCTGTTTTTT. The gene calls are TRBV10-3 and TRBJ2-2; 9 bases fit TRBD1. The CDR3 consists of 15 residues. The junction had 4 bases not matched to a gene; V was cut back by 6 bases and J by 2 bases. Germline V gives CDR1 ENHRY, CDR2 SYGVKD.

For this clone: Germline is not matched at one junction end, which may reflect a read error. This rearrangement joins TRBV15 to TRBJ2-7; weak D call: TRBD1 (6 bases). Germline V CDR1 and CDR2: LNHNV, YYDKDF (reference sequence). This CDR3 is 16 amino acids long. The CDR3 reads CATSREQQGLSYEQYF. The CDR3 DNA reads TGTGCCACCAGCCGAGAACAACAGGGTTTGTCCTACGAGCAGTACTTC. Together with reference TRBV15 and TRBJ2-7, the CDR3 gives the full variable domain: DAMVIQNPRYQVTQFGKPVTLSCSQTLNHNVMYWYQQKSSQAPKLLFHYYDKDFNNEADTPDNFQSRRPNTSFCFLDIRSPGLGDTAMYLCATSREQQGLSYEQYFGPGTRLTVT.

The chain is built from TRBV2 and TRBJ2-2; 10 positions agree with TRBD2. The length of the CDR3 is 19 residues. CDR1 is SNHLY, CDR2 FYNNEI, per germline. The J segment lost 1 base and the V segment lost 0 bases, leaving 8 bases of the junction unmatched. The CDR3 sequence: CASSEAQLAGAMNTGELFF. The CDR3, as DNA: TGTGCCAGCAGTGAAGCGCAGCTAGCGGGGGCCATGAACACCGGGGAGCTGTTTTTT.

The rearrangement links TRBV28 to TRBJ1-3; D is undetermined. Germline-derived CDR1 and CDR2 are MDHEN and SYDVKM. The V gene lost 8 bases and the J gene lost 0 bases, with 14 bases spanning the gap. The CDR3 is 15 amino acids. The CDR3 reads CASLGDRNSGNTIYF. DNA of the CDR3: TGTGCCAGCCTAGGTGATAGAAACTCTGGAAACACCATATATTTT.

The CDR3 protein is CARKQGAGTEAFF. The CDR3 DNA reads as TGTGCCAGGAAACAGGGGGCTGGCACTGAAGCTTTCTTT. The chain has TRBV2 and TRBJ1-1; 9 bases agree with TRBD1. V was clipped by 9 bases and J by 4 bases; unmatched bases: 6. CDR3 length: 13 amino acids. Germline-derived CDR1 and CDR2 are SNHLY and FYNNEI.

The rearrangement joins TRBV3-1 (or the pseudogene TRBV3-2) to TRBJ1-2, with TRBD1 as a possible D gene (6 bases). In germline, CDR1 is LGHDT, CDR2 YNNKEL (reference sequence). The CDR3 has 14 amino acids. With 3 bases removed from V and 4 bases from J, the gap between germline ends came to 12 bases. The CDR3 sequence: CASSQSVGAYGYTF. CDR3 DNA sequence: TGTGCCAGCAGCCAGTCGGTGGGGGCCTATGGCTACACCTTC.

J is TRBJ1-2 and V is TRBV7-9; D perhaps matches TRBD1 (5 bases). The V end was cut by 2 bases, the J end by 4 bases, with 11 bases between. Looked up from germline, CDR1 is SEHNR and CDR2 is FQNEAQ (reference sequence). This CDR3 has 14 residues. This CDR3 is CASSLSDSLYGYTF. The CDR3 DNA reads TGTGCCAGCAGCTTAAGTGACAGCCTCTATGGCTACACCTTC. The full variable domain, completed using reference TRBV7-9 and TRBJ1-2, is DTGVSQNPRHKITKRGQNVTFRCDPISEHNRLYWYRQTLGQGPEFLTYFQNEAQLEKSRLLSDRFSAERPKGSFSTLEIQRTEQGDSAMYLCASSLSDSLYGYTFGSGTRLTVV.

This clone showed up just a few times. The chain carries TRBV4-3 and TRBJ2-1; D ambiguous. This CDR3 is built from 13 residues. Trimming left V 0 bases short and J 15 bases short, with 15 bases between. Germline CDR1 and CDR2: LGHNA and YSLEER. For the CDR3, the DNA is TGCGCCAGCAGCCAAGATTTATGGGCTAAAGGGTTCTTC. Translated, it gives CASSQDLWAKGFF.

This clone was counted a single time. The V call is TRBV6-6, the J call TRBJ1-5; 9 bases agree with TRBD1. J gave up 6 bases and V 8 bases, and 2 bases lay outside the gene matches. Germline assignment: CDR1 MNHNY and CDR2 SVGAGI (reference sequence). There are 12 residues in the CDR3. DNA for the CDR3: TGTGCCAGCCAGGACAGGGGTCAGCCCCAGCATTTT. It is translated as CASQDRGQPQHF.

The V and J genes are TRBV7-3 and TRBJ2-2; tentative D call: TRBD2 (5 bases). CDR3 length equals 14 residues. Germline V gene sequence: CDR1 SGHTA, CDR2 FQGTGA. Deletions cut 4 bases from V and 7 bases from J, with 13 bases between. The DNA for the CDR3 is TGTGCCAGCAGCTCCACCGGGGTGGGCGGGGAGCTGTTTTTT. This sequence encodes CASSSTGVGGELFF.

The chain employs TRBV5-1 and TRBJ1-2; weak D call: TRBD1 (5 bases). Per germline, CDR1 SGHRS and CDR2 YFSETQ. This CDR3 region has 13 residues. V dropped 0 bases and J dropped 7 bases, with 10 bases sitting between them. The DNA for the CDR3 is TGCGCCAGCAGCTTGGAAGGGGTTCGTGGCTACACCTTC. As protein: CASSLEGVRGYTF.

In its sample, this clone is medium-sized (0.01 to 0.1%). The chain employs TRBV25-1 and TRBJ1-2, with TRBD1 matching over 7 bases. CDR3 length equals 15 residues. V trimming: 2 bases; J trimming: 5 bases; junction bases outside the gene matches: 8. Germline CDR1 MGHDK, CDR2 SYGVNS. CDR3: CASSETGVLAYGYTF. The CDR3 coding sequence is TGTGCCAGCAGTGAAACAGGGGTGTTGGCATATGGCTACACCTTC.

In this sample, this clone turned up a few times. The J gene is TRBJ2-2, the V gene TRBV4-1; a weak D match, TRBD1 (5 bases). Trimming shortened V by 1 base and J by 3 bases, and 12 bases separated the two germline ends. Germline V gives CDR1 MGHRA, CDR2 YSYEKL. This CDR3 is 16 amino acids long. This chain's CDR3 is CASSQVPSQDTGELFF. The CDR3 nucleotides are TGCGCCAGCAGCCAAGTACCCTCACAGGACACCGGGGAGCTGTTTTTT.

The CDR3 sequence is CASSESGGPSGSYTF. CDR3 DNA sequence: TGCGCCAGCAGTGAGTCAGGGGGCCCTTCTGGGAGCTACACCTTC. V is TRBV10-1 and J is TRBJ1-2; TRBD1 aligns across 7 bases. Germline assignment: CDR1 WNHNN and CDR2 SYGVQD (reference sequence). After removal of 0 bases from V and 9 bases from J, the junction contained 10 bases not matched to a gene. The CDR3 has 15 amino acids.

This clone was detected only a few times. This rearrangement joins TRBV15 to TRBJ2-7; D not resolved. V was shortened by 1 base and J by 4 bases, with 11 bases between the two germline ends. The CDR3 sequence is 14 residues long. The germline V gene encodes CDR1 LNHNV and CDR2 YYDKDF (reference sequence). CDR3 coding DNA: TGTGCCACCAGCAGAGGGGCAGGTTTGTACGAGCAGTACTTC. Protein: CATSRGAGLYEQYF.